The T cell receptor beta chain under discussion was sequenced for a study of low-dose radiotherapy and immunotherapy resistance in tumors. This clonotype is classed as medium-sized. Stated time point: before trial treatment. Covering alpha and beta chains, TRAV- and TRBV-specific primers were used for the first-strand cDNA. The authors amplified TCRs for about 20 PCR cycles with a constant-region primer and a V-primer adapter. MiXCR, applied by TCRdb to the reads, yields one record per CDR3 protein. Of over 70,000 distinct CDR3 sequences in the sample, around 30% were seen once. There are 17 residues in the CDR3. The germline CDR1 and CDR2 sequences are SGHRS and YFSETQ. Deletions cut 1 base from V and 0 bases from J, with 14 bases between.

The source material was PBMCs, sampled before treatment. The clonotype was recovered from a female donor with ovarian cancer. The chain has TRBV5-1 and TRBJ2-1; possibly TRBD1 or TRBD2 for D (5 bases each). CDR3 residues: CASSLRGQRGSYNEQFF. Written as DNA, the CDR3 is TGCGCCAGCAGCTTGCGGGGCCAACGGGGCTCCTACAATGAGCAGTTCTTC.